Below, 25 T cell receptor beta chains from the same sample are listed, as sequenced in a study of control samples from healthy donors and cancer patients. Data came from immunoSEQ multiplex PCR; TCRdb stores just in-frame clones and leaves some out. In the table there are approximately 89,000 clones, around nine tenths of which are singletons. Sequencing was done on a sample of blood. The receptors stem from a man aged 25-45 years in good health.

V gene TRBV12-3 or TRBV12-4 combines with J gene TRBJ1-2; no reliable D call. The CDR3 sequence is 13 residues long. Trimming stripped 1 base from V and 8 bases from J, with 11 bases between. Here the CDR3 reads CASSLVADRGYTF. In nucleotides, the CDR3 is TGTGCCAGCAGTTTAGTAGCGGACCGAGGCTACACCTTC.

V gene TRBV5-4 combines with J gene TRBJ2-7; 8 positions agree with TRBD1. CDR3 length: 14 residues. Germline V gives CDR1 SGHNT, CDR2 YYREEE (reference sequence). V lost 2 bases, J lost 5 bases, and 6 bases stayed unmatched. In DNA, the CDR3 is TGTGCCAGCAGCTTTACAGGGGGTTTGGACGAGCAGTACGTC. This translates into CASSFTGGLDEQYV.

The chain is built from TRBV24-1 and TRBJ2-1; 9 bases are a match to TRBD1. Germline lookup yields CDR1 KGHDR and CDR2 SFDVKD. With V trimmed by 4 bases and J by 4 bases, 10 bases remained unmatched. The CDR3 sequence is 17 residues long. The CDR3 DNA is TGTGCCACCAGTGAGGAATGGGGCGGGACAGGGTACAATGAGCAGTTCTTC. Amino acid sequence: CATSEEWGGTGYNEQFF.

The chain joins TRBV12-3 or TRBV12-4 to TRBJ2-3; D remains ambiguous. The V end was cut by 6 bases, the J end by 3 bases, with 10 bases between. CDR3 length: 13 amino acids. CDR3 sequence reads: CASSAGGTDTQYF. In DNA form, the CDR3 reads TGTGCCAGCAGCGCCGGTGGGACAGATACGCAGTATTTT.

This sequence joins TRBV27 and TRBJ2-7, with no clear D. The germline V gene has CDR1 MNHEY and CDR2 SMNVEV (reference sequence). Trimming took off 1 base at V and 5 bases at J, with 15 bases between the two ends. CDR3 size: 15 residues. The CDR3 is CASSLYRALRDEQYF. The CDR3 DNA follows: TGTGCCAGCAGTTTATACCGGGCCCTCCGGGACGAGCAGTACTTC.

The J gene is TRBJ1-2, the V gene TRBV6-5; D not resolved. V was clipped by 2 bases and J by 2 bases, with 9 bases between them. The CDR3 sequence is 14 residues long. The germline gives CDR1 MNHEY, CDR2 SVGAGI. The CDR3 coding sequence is TGTGCCAGCAGTTACGGTAGAGACAACTATGGCTACACCTTC. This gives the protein CASSYGRDNYGYTF.

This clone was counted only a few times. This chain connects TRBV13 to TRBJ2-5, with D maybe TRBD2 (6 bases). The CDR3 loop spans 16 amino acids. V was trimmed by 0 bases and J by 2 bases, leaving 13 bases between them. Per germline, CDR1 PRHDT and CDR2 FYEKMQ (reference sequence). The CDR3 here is CASSLGAGRSQETQYF. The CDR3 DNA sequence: TGTGCCAGCAGCTTAGGGGCGGGACGCTCACAAGAGACCCAGTACTTC.

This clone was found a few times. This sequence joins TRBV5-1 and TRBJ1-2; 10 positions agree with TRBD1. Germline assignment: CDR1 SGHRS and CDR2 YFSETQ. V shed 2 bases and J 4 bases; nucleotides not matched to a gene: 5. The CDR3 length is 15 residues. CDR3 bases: TGCGCCAGCAGCTTTGATGGACAGGGGGGCTATGGCTACACCTTC. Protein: CASSFDGQGGYGYTF.

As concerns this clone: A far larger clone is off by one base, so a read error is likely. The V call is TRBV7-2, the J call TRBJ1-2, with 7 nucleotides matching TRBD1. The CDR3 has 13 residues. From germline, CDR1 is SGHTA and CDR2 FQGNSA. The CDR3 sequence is CASCLGGGGGYTF. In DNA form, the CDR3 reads TGTGCCAGCTGCTTAGGAGGGGGCGGGGGCTACACCTTC.

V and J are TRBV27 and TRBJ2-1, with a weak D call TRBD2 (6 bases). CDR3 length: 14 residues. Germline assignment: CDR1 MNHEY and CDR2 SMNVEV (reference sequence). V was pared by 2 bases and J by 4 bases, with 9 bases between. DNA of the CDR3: TGTGCCAGCAGTTTAGGAGGGGTATACAATGAGCAGTTCTTC. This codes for CASSLGGVYNEQFF.

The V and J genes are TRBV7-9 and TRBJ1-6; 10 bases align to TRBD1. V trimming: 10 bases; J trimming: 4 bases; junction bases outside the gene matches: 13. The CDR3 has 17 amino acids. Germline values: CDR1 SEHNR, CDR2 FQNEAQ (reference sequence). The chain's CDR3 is CAIGTGAGVFYNSPLHF. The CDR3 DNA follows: TGTGCCATCGGGACAGGGGCCGGTGTTTTTTATAATTCACCCCTCCACTTT.

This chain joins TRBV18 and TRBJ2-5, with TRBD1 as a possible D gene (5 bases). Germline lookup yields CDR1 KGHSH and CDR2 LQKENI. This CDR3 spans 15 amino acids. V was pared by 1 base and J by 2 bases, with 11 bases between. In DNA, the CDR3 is TGTGCCAGCTCACCACGCCTAGGGGCTCAAGAGACCCAGTACTTC. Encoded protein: CASSPRLGAQETQYF. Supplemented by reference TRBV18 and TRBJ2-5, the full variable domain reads NAGVMQNPRHLVRRRGQEARLRCSPMKGHSHVYWYRQLPEEGLKFMVYLQKENIIDESGMPKERFSAEFPKEGPSILRIQQVVRGDSAAYFCASSPRLGAQETQYFGPGTRLLVL.

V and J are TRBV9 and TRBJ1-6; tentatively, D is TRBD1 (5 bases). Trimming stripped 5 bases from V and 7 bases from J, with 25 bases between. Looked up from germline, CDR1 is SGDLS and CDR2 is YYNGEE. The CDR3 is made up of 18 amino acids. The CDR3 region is CASSKHWLTSGDNSPLHF. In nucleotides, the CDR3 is TGTGCCAGCAGTAAACATTGGCTGACCTCCGGGGACAATTCACCCCTCCACTTT.

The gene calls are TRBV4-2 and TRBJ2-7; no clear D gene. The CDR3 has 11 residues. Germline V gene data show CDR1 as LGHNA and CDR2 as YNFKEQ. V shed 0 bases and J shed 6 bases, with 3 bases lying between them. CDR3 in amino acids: CASSQEGEQYF. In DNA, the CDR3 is TGTGCCAGCAGCCAAGAGGGCGAGCAGTACTTC.

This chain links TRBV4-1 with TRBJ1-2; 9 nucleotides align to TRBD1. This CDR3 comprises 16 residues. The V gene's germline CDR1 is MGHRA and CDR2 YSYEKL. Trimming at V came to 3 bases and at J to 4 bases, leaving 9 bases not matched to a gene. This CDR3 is CASSQGTQTGGYGYTF. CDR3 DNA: TGCGCCAGCAGCCAGGGGACTCAGACAGGGGGCTATGGCTACACCTTC.

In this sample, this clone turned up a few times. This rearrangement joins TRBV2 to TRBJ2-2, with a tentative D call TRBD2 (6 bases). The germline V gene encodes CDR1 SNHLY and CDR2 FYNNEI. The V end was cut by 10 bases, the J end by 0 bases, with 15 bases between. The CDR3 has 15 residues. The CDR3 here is CATLPGLANTGELFF. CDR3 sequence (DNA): TGTGCCACCCTACCGGGACTGGCGAACACCGGGGAGCTGTTTTTT.

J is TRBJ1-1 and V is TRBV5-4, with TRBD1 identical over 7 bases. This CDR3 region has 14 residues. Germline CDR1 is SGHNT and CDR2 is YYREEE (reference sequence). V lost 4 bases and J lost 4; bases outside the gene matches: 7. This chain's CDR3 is CASSNTGESTEAFF. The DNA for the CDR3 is TGTGCCAGCAGCAACACAGGGGAGAGCACTGAAGCTTTCTTT.

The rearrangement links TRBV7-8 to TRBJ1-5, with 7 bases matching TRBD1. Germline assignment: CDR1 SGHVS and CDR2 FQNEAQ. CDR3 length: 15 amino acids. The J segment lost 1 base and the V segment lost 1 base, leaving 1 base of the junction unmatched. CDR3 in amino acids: CASSLGGQSNQPQHF. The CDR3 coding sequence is TGTGCCAGCAGCTTAGGGGGACAGAGCAATCAGCCCCAGCATTTT.

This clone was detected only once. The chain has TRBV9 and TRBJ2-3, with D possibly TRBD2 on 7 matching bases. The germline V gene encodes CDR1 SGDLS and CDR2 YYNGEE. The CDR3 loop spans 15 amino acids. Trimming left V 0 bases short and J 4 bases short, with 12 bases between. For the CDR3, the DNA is TGTGCCAGCAGCGTAGAGGGGGGGCCGTCAGATACGCAGTATTTT. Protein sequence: CASSVEGGPSDTQYF.

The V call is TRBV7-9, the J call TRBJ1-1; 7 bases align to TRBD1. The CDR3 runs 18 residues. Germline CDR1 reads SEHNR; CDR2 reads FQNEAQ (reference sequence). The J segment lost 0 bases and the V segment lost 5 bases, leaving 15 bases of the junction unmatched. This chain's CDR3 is CASSPNFPTGRMNTEAFF. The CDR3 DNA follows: TGTGCCAGCAGCCCCAACTTCCCGACAGGGAGGATGAACACTGAAGCTTTCTTT.

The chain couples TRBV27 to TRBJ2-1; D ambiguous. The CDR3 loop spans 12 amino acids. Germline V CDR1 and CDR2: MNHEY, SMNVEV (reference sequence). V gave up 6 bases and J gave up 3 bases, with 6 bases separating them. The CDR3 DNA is TGTGCCAGCAGCCCGGGCTACAATGAGCAGTTCTTC. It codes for CASSPGYNEQFF.

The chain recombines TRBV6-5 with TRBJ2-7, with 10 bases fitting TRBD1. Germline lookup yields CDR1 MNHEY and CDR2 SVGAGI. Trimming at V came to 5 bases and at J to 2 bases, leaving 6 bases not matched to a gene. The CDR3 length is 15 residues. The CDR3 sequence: CASSRDRGSPYEQYV. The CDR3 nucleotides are TGTGCCAGCAGTCGGGACAGGGGATCCCCCTACGAGCAGTACGTC.

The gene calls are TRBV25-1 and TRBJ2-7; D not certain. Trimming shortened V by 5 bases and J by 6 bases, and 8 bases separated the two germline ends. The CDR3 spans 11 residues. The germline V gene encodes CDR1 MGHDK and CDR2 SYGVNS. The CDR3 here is CASSSGGEQYV. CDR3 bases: TGTGCCAGCAGTTCCGGTGGCGAGCAGTACGTC.

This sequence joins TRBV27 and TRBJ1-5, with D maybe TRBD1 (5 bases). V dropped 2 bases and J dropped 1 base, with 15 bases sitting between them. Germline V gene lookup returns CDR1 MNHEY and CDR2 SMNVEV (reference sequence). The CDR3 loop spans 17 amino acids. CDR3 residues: CASSLSPPDRSNQPQHF. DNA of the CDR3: TGTGCCAGCAGTTTAAGTCCTCCCGACAGAAGCAATCAGCCCCAGCATTTT.

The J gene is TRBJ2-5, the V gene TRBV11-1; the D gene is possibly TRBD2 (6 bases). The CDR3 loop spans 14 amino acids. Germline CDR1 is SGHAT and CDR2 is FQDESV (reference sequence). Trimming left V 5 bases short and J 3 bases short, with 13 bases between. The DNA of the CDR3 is TGTGCCAGCAGCGCGCCGGGACTGAAAGAGACCCAGTACTTC. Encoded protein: CASSAPGLKETQYF.